Below, 32 T cell receptor beta chains from the same sample are listed, as sequenced in a study of beta chain features in type 1 diabetes. Which antigens these TCRs recognize remains unknown. Study outcomes and limitations: Researchers report that Type 1 diabetes patients had moderately but significantly shorter TCRB CDR3s across all four CD4+ subsets.

Every isolated RNA sample was fully reverse transcribed, so sequencing captured expressed TCRB transcripts. Assay: immunoSEQ multiplex PCR; the TCRdb copy retains only in-frame clones and omits some. The sample includes 240,000 or so clones, 20% of them seen just once. The sequencing sample was made of naive CD4+ T cells from blood. The receptors come from a middle-aged woman with type 1 diabetes.

This clone was detected a few times. The V call is TRBV19, the J call TRBJ2-4, with 11 nucleotides matching TRBD2. V lost 5 bases and J lost 16; bases outside the gene matches: 7. There are 12 residues in the CDR3. CDR1 is LNHDA and CDR2 is SQIVND in the germline V gene (reference sequence). For the CDR3, the DNA is TGTGCCAGTAGTCGCACTAGCGGGGGCCCTTACTTC. This encodes CASSRTSGGPYF.

This chain uses TRBV9 with TRBJ1-5; D unclear. Trimming took 0 bases from V and 7 from J, leaving 11 bases between them. The CDR3 is made up of 14 amino acids. Germline V gene sequence: CDR1 SGDLS, CDR2 YYNGEE. The CDR3 nucleotides are TGTGCCAGCAGCGTAGAAGAGCGCCAGCAGCCCCAGCATTTT. Protein sequence: CASSVEERQQPQHF.

The count of this clone is one. The V gene is TRBV7-2, the J gene TRBJ2-5; tentatively, D is TRBD1 (5 bases). The CDR3 has 15 residues. V was clipped by 2 bases and J by 4 bases, with 14 bases between them. Per the germline V gene, CDR1 is SGHTA and CDR2 is FQGNSA. The DNA for the CDR3 is TGTGCCAGCAGCTTACCCCACGGCAGGGTAGAGACCCAGTACTTC. It is translated as CASSLPHGRVETQYF. Full variable domain (rest looked up from reference TRBV7-2 and TRBJ2-5): GAGVSQSPSNKVTEKGKDVELRCDPISGHTALYWYRQSLGQGLEFLIYFQGNSAPDKSGLPSDRFSAERTGGSVSTLTIQRTQQEDSAVYLCASSLPHGRVETQYFGPGTRLLVL.

This clone was found a few times. The chain employs TRBV29-1 and TRBJ2-1; 10 bases are a match to TRBD1. The CDR3 has 14 residues. V gave up 4 bases and J gave up 7 bases; unmatched junction bases: 7. Germline V gene sequence: CDR1 SQVTM, CDR2 ANQGSEA. CDR3 coding DNA: TGCAGCGTTGTAGACAGGGGGCAGGTTAATGAGCAGTTCTTC. Translation gives CSVVDRGQVNEQFF.

Written as DNA, the CDR3 is TGTGCCAGCAGCTCTGCCCGTCCTAGCGGTAGCACAGATACGCAGTATTTT. Residues: CASSSARPSGSTDTQYF. The J gene is TRBJ2-3, the V gene TRBV7-9; 7 positions match TRBD2. Germline V CDR1 and CDR2: SEHNR, FQNEAQ (reference sequence). The CDR3 covers 17 residues. With 4 bases clipped from V and 0 bases from J, the junction kept 10 bases outside the gene matches.

The J gene is TRBJ2-7, the V gene TRBV4-2; a weak D match, TRBD1 (5 bases). Deletions cut 3 bases from V and 4 bases from J, with 10 bases between. CDR1 and CDR2 (germline): LGHNA, YNFKEQ. This CDR3 is built from 13 residues. The CDR3 sequence: CASSHLQGYEQYF. DNA for the CDR3: TGTGCCAGCAGCCACCTCCAGGGTTACGAGCAGTACTTC.

The rearrangement uses TRBV28 and TRBJ2-5, with 8 bases aligning to TRBD1. The V gene's germline CDR1 is MDHEN and CDR2 SYDVKM. The length of the CDR3 is 16 residues. V lost 6 bases, J lost 10 bases, and 19 bases stayed unmatched. The CDR3 sequence: CASSPRTGSRPGGQYF. In DNA form, the CDR3 reads TGTGCCAGCAGCCCTCGGACAGGGAGCCGTCCTGGGGGCCAGTACTTC.

V usage is TRBV5-1 and J usage is TRBJ1-4; unclear D gene. The length of the CDR3 is 14 residues. The germline V and J ends were trimmed by 0 bases and 8 bases, with 11 bases remaining between them. Germline CDR1 is SGHRS and CDR2 is YFSETQ. The CDR3 spells CASSLERSGEKLFF. In DNA, the CDR3 is TGCGCCAGCAGCTTGGAACGGTCGGGGGAAAAACTGTTTTTT.

CDR3 nucleotide sequence: TGCGCCAGCAGCTTTGACGGCAGGGGCATGAACGAGCAGTACTTC. It is translated as CASSFDGRGMNEQYF. The chain recombines TRBV5-1 with TRBJ2-7; tentatively, D is TRBD1 (6 bases). This CDR3 comprises 15 residues. The germline V gene has CDR1 SGHRS and CDR2 YFSETQ. V lost 2 bases and J 5 bases, leaving 17 bases between the germline ends. Full variable domain (rest looked up from reference TRBV5-1 and TRBJ2-7): KAGVTQTPRYLIKTRGQQVTLSCSPISGHRSVSWYQQTPGQGLQFLFEYFSETQRNKGNFPGRFSGRQFSNSRSEMNVSTLELGDSALYLCASSFDGRGMNEQYFGPGTRLTVT.

In this sample, this clone turned up once. The V gene is TRBV5-4, the J gene TRBJ2-1; TRBD2 aligns across 8 bases. V lost 4 bases and J lost 0; bases outside the gene matches: 18. Germline-derived CDR1 and CDR2 are SGHNT and YYREEE (reference sequence). The CDR3 length is 20 residues. The CDR3 bases are TGTGCCAGCAGCCTCCCCCGAGGGGGTAGCGGGGAGAGCTCCTACAATGAGCAGTTCTTC. Translated: CASSLPRGGSGESSYNEQFF.

In this sample, this clone turned up a few times. The CDR3 DNA sequence: TGCGCCAGCAGCCGGACAGGGACCTACACAGATACGCAGTATTTT. This translates into CASSRTGTYTDTQYF. The chain links TRBV5-1 to TRBJ2-3; 8 bases map to TRBD1. V was pared by 4 bases and J by 2 bases, with 6 bases of the junction left unmatched. The CDR3 consists of 15 residues. Looked up from germline, CDR1 is SGHRS and CDR2 is YFSETQ.

This clone was detected only a few times. V and J are TRBV7-8 and TRBJ1-2, with D perhaps matching TRBD1 (6 bases). CDR1 and CDR2 from the germline V gene are SGHVS and FQNEAQ. Trimming took off 1 base at V and 4 bases at J, with 13 bases between the two ends. This CDR3 has 15 residues. CDR3 sequence: CASSLGAGAGYGYTF. DNA for the CDR3: TGTGCCAGCAGCTTAGGTGCGGGGGCAGGCTATGGCTACACCTTC.

This clone was picked up a small number of times. V usage is TRBV7-9 and J usage is TRBJ2-5; 9 positions match TRBD2. The CDR3 is 15 amino acids. V lost 3 bases and J lost 1; bases outside the gene matches: 3. The germline CDR1 and CDR2 sequences are SEHNR and FQNEAQ (reference sequence). The CDR3 DNA reads as TGTGCCAGCAGCTTCCTAGCGGGACTCCAAGAGACCCAGTACTTC. Protein sequence: CASSFLAGLQETQYF.

This clone was seen only a few times. CDR3 amino acids: CASSVVAGGLYNEQFF. The CDR3 nucleotides read TGTGCCAGCAGCGTAGTCGCGGGAGGACTTTACAATGAGCAGTTCTTC. This chain connects TRBV9 to TRBJ2-1; 8 bases line up with TRBD2. Germline trimming cut 0 bases from V and 4 bases from J; bases unmatched to any gene: 6. CDR1 is SGDLS and CDR2 is YYNGEE in the germline V gene. The CDR3 loop spans 16 amino acids.

This clone came up a few times. V and J are TRBV7-2 and TRBJ1-1; D is perhaps TRBD1 (6 bases). Germline V lookup: CDR1 SGHTA, CDR2 FQGNSA. The CDR3 totals 14 residues. V gave up 7 bases and J gave up 1 base, with 13 bases separating them. CDR3 amino acids: CASKGGTANTEAFF. CDR3 nucleotides: TGTGCCAGCAAGGGGGGGACGGCGAACACTGAAGCTTTCTTT.

J is TRBJ2-7 and V is TRBV28; the match to TRBD1 covers 10 bases. V lost 6 bases to trimming and J lost 6 bases; unmatched junction nucleotides: 14. Germline V gene lookup returns CDR1 MDHEN and CDR2 SYDVKM. The CDR3 loop spans 16 amino acids. CDR3 region: CASSVPGQGISGEQYF. The DNA for the CDR3 is TGTGCCAGCAGCGTCCCGGGACAGGGGATATCGGGCGAGCAGTACTTC.

This clone was seen more than once but under ten times. DNA of the CDR3: TGTGCCAGCAGCTTCCGGAGGAGAAATGAGCAGTTCTTC. Encoded protein: CASSFRRRNEQFF. V gene TRBV7-9 combines with J gene TRBJ2-1; the D gene is possibly TRBD2 (5 bases). The CDR3 spans 13 residues. V was shortened by 3 bases and J by 7 bases, with 10 bases between the two germline ends. Germline V lookup: CDR1 SEHNR, CDR2 FQNEAQ (reference sequence).

The chain combines TRBV27 with TRBJ2-3; 7 nucleotides align to TRBD2. This CDR3 has 16 residues. Per the germline V gene, CDR1 is MNHEY and CDR2 is SMNVEV (reference sequence). With 3 bases clipped from V and 4 bases from J, the junction kept 10 bases outside the gene matches. The CDR3 region is CASSLSYWTSSDTQYF. The CDR3 DNA reads as TGTGCCAGCAGTTTGTCCTACTGGACTAGTTCAGATACGCAGTATTTT.

The J gene is TRBJ1-2, the V gene TRBV6-5, with D uncertain. Looked up from germline, CDR1 is MNHEY and CDR2 is SVGAGI. V shed 3 bases and J shed 3 bases, with 14 bases lying between them. The length of the CDR3 is 15 residues. The CDR3 here is CASSYYVGDHYGYTF. CDR3 DNA sequence: TGTGCCAGCAGTTATTATGTGGGAGACCACTATGGCTACACCTTC.

This clone was seen a few times. The chain employs TRBV4-3 and TRBJ2-3, with D possibly being TRBD2 (5 bases). Trimming removed 2 bases from V and 3 bases from J, with 21 bases in between. The length of the CDR3 is 18 residues. The germline V gene has CDR1 LGHNA and CDR2 YSLEER. Here the CDR3 reads CASSQMASGPGETDTQYF. For the CDR3, the DNA is TGCGCCAGCAGCCAAATGGCTTCGGGCCCCGGGGAAACAGATACGCAGTATTTT.

The table lists this clone with a few counts. The rearrangement uses TRBV7-9 and TRBJ1-4; D is unresolved. CDR3 length: 13 residues. The V end lost 5 bases, the J end lost 8 bases, and 12 bases lay between the germline ends. Per the germline V gene, CDR1 is SEHNR and CDR2 is FQNEAQ (reference sequence). In nucleotides, the CDR3 is TGTGCCAGCAGCCGCAGCGTCGGGGAAAAACTGTTTTTT. As protein: CASSRSVGEKLFF.

This sequence joins TRBV7-2 and TRBJ2-7; 8 bases fit TRBD1. J lost 3 bases, V lost 0 bases, and 1 base had no gene match. CDR1 is SGHTA and CDR2 is FQGNSA in the germline V gene. CDR3 length equals 14 residues. The CDR3 DNA reads as TGTGCCAGCAGCTTAGCACAGGGGGTCTACGAGCAGTACTTC. It is translated as CASSLAQGVYEQYF.

CDR3 loop: CATSVSGVDEQFF. CDR3 sequence (DNA): TGTGCCACCAGCGTCTCAGGGGTAGATGAGCAGTTCTTC. V usage is TRBV15 and J usage is TRBJ2-1, with D maybe TRBD1 (6 bases). This CDR3 is 13 amino acids long. Trimming cost V 5 bases and J 8 bases, with 13 bases left between them. Germline assignment: CDR1 LNHNV and CDR2 YYDKDF (reference sequence).

With regard to this clone: Other nucleotide sequences in the sample specify the same CDR3. This chain connects TRBV28 to TRBJ2-7; the D gene is possibly TRBD1 (5 bases). From germline, CDR1 is MDHEN and CDR2 SYDVKM. V was pared by 6 bases and J by 3 bases, with 9 bases between. The CDR3 length is 12 residues. The CDR3: CASSPQGYEQYF. CDR3 nucleotides: TGTGCCAGCAGCCCCCAGGGCTACGAGCAGTACTTC.

The rearrangement joins TRBV9 to TRBJ2-5; D not resolved. The CDR3 runs 14 residues. In germline, CDR1 is SGDLS, CDR2 YYNGEE. With 0 bases removed from V and 0 bases from J, the gap between germline ends came to 6 bases. This CDR3 is CASSVGGNQETQYF. DNA for the CDR3: TGTGCCAGCAGCGTAGGAGGAAACCAAGAGACCCAGTACTTC. The entire variable domain, with the rest obtained from reference TRBV9 and TRBJ2-5, is as follows: DSGVTQTPKHLITATGQRVTLRCSPRSGDLSVYWYQQSLDQGLQFLIQYYNGEERAKGNILERFSAQQFPDLHSELNLSSLELGDSALYFCASSVGGNQETQYFGPGTRLLVL.

The genes are TRBV10-3 and TRBJ2-2; the D gene is possibly TRBD2 (5 bases). Trimming left V 6 bases short and J 3 bases short, with 11 bases between. Looked up from germline, CDR1 is ENHRY and CDR2 is SYGVKD. This CDR3 contains 14 residues. The CDR3, as DNA: TGTGCCATCAGCGGAGAGCGGTACACCGGGGAGCTGTTTTTT. Amino acid sequence: CAISGERYTGELFF.

The chain is built from TRBV30 and TRBJ2-7, with 8 bases that match TRBD2. Germline V CDR1 and CDR2: GTSNPN, SVGIG (reference sequence). V shed 0 bases, J shed 3 bases, and the junction held 13 bases outside the gene matches. The CDR3 runs 17 residues. The CDR3 is CAWSVHGREGRIYEQYF. The CDR3 DNA reads TGTGCCTGGAGTGTCCATGGACGGGAGGGACGGATCTACGAGCAGTACTTC. The full variable domain, rest sourced from reference TRBV30 and TRBJ2-7, is SQTIHQWPATLVQPVGSPLSLECTVEGTSNPNLYWYRQAAGRGLQLLFYSVGIGQISSEVPQNLSASRPQDRQFILSSKKLLLSDSGFYLCAWSVHGREGRIYEQYFGPGTRLTVT.

This clone turned up a few times. The chain links TRBV9 to TRBJ2-5; D is uncertain. CDR3 length: 14 residues. V was clipped by 1 base and J by 3 bases, with 10 bases between them. Germline CDR1 reads SGDLS; CDR2 reads YYNGEE. The CDR3 loop is CASSVSGAEETQYF. In DNA, the CDR3 is TGTGCCAGCAGCGTATCCGGCGCGGAAGAGACCCAGTACTTC. Full variable domain (outside the CDR3, taken from reference TRBV9 and TRBJ2-5): DSGVTQTPKHLITATGQRVTLRCSPRSGDLSVYWYQQSLDQGLQFLIQYYNGEERAKGNILERFSAQQFPDLHSELNLSSLELGDSALYFCASSVSGAEETQYFGPGTRLLVL.

This clone was recorded a few times. This chain uses TRBV7-2 with TRBJ2-1; TRBD2 might be the D (5 bases). The CDR3 totals 12 residues. V dropped 5 bases and J dropped 11 bases, with 13 bases sitting between them. Per germline, CDR1 SGHTA and CDR2 FQGNSA. Here the CDR3 DNA reads TGTGCCAGCAGCCCATCACTCGGGAAGCAGTTCTTC. Its protein is CASSPSLGKQFF.

Only a few counts were recorded for this clone. J is TRBJ2-7 and V is TRBV18; no firm D call. CDR3 length equals 11 residues. Per germline, CDR1 KGHSH and CDR2 LQKENI. V was trimmed by 5 bases and J by 3 bases, leaving 5 bases between them. The CDR3 sequence: CASSGIYEQYF. The CDR3 DNA is TGTGCCAGCTCAGGCATCTACGAGCAGTACTTC.

The gene calls are TRBV7-3 and TRBJ2-4, with 11 bases aligning to TRBD2. In germline, CDR1 is SGHTA, CDR2 FQGTGA. The CDR3 extends over 14 amino acids. J was trimmed by 6 bases and V by 5 bases; bases with no gene match: 3. CDR3: CASSPGTSGNIQYF. The CDR3 bases are TGTGCCAGCAGCCCCGGGACTAGCGGAAACATTCAGTACTTC.

This clone occurred a few times. J is TRBJ1-1 and V is TRBV5-4, with 9 bases lining up with TRBD1. CDR3 size: 18 residues. Germline lookup yields CDR1 SGHNT and CDR2 YYREEE (reference sequence). With V trimmed by 1 base and J by 0 bases, 10 bases remained unmatched. CDR3 in amino acids: CASSLRIGTGPMNTEAFF. The CDR3 coding sequence is TGTGCCAGCAGCTTGCGCATTGGGACAGGGCCCATGAACACTGAAGCTTTCTTT.